What follows are 15 T cell receptor beta chains derived from one specimen sequenced in a study of shared clonotypes between healthy human individuals. Repertoires were generated with immunoSEQ multiplex PCR, while TCRdb's copy carries only in-frame clones and drops some. The sample has over 1.4 million clones, roughly 96% seen once. Sequences were obtained from naive CD4+ T cells sorted from blood. Subset of the sample: CD45RA+ positively selected. These receptors came from a man aged 30 to 45 in good health.

The chain uses TRBV4-3 and TRBJ2-3; D not certain. The CDR3 spans 14 residues. V dropped 0 bases and J dropped 2 bases, with 6 bases sitting between them. Looked up from germline, CDR1 is LGHNA and CDR2 is YSLEER. The CDR3 DNA follows: TGCGCCAGCAGCCAAGATCCAAACACAGATACGCAGTATTTT. Protein product: CASSQDPNTDTQYF.

The CDR3 region has the DNA TGTGCCATCAGTGAAGCGGGAGGGGTGAGCTACGAGCAGTACTTC. It yields the protein CAISEAGGVSYEQYF. The chain couples TRBV10-3 to TRBJ2-7; TRBD2 matches at 10 bases. The CDR3 loop spans 15 amino acids. Unmatched junction bases numbered 5, after V lost 3 bases and J lost 3 bases. CDR1 ENHRY and CDR2 SYGVKD come from the germline V gene.

The rearrangement joins TRBV19 to TRBJ2-4, with D uncertain. Germline V gives CDR1 LNHDA, CDR2 SQIVND (reference sequence). This CDR3 has 13 residues. Deletions cut 5 bases from V and 0 bases from J, with 5 bases between. CDR3 nucleotides: TGTGCCAGTAGTGGAATAGCCAAAAACATTCAGTACTTC. Residues: CASSGIAKNIQYF.

The chain couples TRBV30 to TRBJ1-1; 10 bases are shared with TRBD1. Germline CDR1 GTSNPN, CDR2 SVGIG (reference sequence). The CDR3 covers 15 residues. The trim removed 2 bases at V and 4 bases at J, leaving 7 bases unmatched. The CDR3 DNA sequence: TGTGCCTGGAGTTCCCGGGACAGGGGCGGCACTGAAGCTTTCTTT. Its protein is CAWSSRDRGGTEAFF.

This clone was seen only a few times. V gene TRBV7-2 combines with J gene TRBJ2-2, with D maybe TRBD1 (5 bases). The CDR3 runs 15 residues. Germline V CDR1 and CDR2: SGHTA, FQGNSA. Trimming took off 5 bases at V and 3 bases at J, with 13 bases between the two ends. The CDR3 sequence: CASSQGASHTGELFF. CDR3 bases: TGTGCCAGCAGCCAAGGGGCCAGCCACACCGGGGAGCTGTTTTTT.

The count of this clone is one. J is TRBJ1-2 and V is TRBV5-1, with TRBD1 matching over 7 bases. CDR1 is SGHRS, CDR2 YFSETQ, per germline. The CDR3 spans 13 residues. V was clipped by 4 bases and J by 7 bases; unmatched bases: 7. CDR3: CASSENRQGGYTF. CDR3 nucleotide sequence: TGCGCCAGCAGCGAAAATCGACAGGGTGGCTACACCTTC. The whole variable domain, filled in from reference TRBV5-1 and TRBJ1-2, reads KAGVTQTPRYLIKTRGQQVTLSCSPISGHRSVSWYQQTPGQGLQFLFEYFSETQRNKGNFPGRFSGRQFSNSRSEMNVSTLELGDSALYLCASSENRQGGYTFGSGTRLTVV.

This chain joins TRBV5-1 and TRBJ2-7; TRBD2 matches 7 bases. CDR3 length equals 14 residues. After removal of 0 bases from V and 2 bases from J, the junction contained 2 bases not matched to a gene. The germline V gene has CDR1 SGHRS and CDR2 YFSETQ. CDR3 in DNA: TGCGCCAGCAGCTTGGGAGCGGGGACCTACGAGCAGTACTTC. This gives the protein CASSLGAGTYEQYF.

V is TRBV18 and J is TRBJ1-2; the D gene is possibly TRBD1 (5 bases). CDR1 is KGHSH, CDR2 LQKENI, per germline. V dropped 3 bases and J dropped 0 bases, with 8 bases sitting between them. The CDR3 runs 14 residues. CDR3 sequence (DNA): TGTGCCAGCTCACCGGGGGAACCTAACTATGGCTACACCTTC. Translation: CASSPGEPNYGYTF.

The chain combines TRBV7-6 with TRBJ2-2, with D possibly being TRBD1 (6 bases). Germline CDR1 is SGHVS and CDR2 is FNYEAQ. The V and J ends lost 3 bases and 3 bases respectively, with 14 bases between them. This CDR3 has 16 residues. DNA for the CDR3: TGTGCCAGCAGCTTGAGACAGGCCGGTGACACCGGGGAGCTGTTTTTT. Translated: CASSLRQAGDTGELFF.

The rearrangement uses TRBV11-3 and TRBJ2-1, with 9 positions matching TRBD2. The CDR3 length is 14 residues. The ends lost 5 bases at V and 9 bases at J; junction bases unmatched: 8. Looked up from germline, CDR1 is SGHNT and CDR2 is YENEEA. In nucleotides, the CDR3 is TGTGCCAGCAGCCGCGGGACTAGCTGGGGTGAGCAGTTCTTC. It translates to CASSRGTSWGEQFF.

The V gene is TRBV28, the J gene TRBJ1-5; D may be TRBD1 (6 bases). CDR3 length equals 13 residues. Between the trimmed V and J ends, which lost 6 bases and 7 bases, there was a span of 13 bases. Germline assignment: CDR1 MDHEN and CDR2 SYDVKM. The CDR3 bases are TGTGCCAGCAGGCAGGGGTTAGAGCAGCCCCAGCATTTT. It encodes CASRQGLEQPQHF.

The rearrangement uses TRBV6-1 and TRBJ1-5, with D possibly matching TRBD1 (5 bases). V gave up 6 bases and J gave up 7 bases, with 19 bases separating them. The CDR3 spans 15 residues. CDR1 is MNHNS and CDR2 is SASEGT in the germline V gene. The CDR3 DNA reads TGTGCCAGCAGACCCACCCTTACAGGCGGGCAGCCCCAGCATTTT. Its translation: CASRPTLTGGQPQHF.

CDR3 in amino acids: CASSTANTGLYGYTF. In nucleotides, the CDR3 is TGTGCCAGTAGTACCGCCAATACAGGGCTCTATGGCTACACCTTC. The rearrangement joins TRBV19 to TRBJ1-2, with a tentative D call TRBD1 (6 bases). V was pared by 4 bases and J by 4 bases, with 16 bases between. This CDR3 has 15 amino acids. Germline-derived CDR1 and CDR2 are LNHDA and SQIVND (reference sequence).

The genes are TRBV18 and TRBJ2-3, with 9 bases that match TRBD2. Germline V gene lookup returns CDR1 KGHSH and CDR2 LQKENI. V was pared by 3 bases and J by 14 bases, with 6 bases of the junction left unmatched. The CDR3 covers 12 residues. The CDR3 sequence is CASSPLAGWGYF. In nucleotides, the CDR3 is TGTGCCAGCTCACCGCTAGCGGGATGGGGGTATTTT.

J is TRBJ2-4 and V is TRBV4-1; D gene unclear. With 3 bases removed from V and 0 bases from J, the gap between germline ends came to 12 bases. The length of the CDR3 is 16 residues. Germline-derived CDR1 and CDR2 are MGHRA and YSYEKL. The CDR3, as DNA: TGCGCCAGCAGCCATTCAAGTCCTTCAGCCAAAAACATTCAGTACTTC. It is translated as CASSHSSPSAKNIQYF.